A selection of T cell receptor beta chains follows, all from one sample in a study of beta chain features in type 1 diabetes. The repertoire was sequenced with immunoSEQ multiplex PCR; TCRdb's copy has only in-frame clones and lacks some. The sample comprises 300,000 to 350,000 clones, about a tenth of which are singletons, and more than 0.8% rests with the top ten. The sequenced material came from central memory CD4+ T cells from blood. All receptors come from a man between 25 and 39 years old with type 1 diabetes. Both conserved end residues are part of each CDR3.

j_gene	v_gene	CDR3aa
TRBJ1-1	TRBV29-1	CSVFQTGDTEAFF
TRBJ2-1	TRBV5-6	CASSGYREPPPNEQFF
TRBJ2-5	TRBV4-1	CASSQEGTGLGAETQYF
TRBJ2-2	TRBV6-5	CASARTENTGELFF
TRBJ1-1	TRBV29-1	CSVDPRETEAFF
TRBJ2-3	TRBV12-1	CASSSWTSHTDTQYF
TRBJ2-5	TRBV5-1	CASRPRGQGRSHEETQYF
TRBJ2-7	TRBV9	CASSPRTSIDEQYF
TRBJ2-3	TRBV5-1	CASSLRRASDTQYF
TRBJ1-2	TRBV27	CASWTGLNYGYTF
TRBJ1-6	TRBV9	CASSPGQGNSPLHF
TRBJ2-2	TRBV9	CASSSSGAKAGELFF
TRBJ2-7	TRBV7-8	CASSNRPGQGYEQYF
TRBJ2-1	TRBV19	CASSRPAGSYNEQFF
TRBJ1-1	TRBV11-2	CASSLGSGNTEAFF
TRBJ2-2	TRBV7-6	CASSLVLELGELFF
TRBJ2-2	TRBV2	CASGGGQSTGELFF
TRBJ1-2	TRBV29-1	CSVEGIPTGGNYGYTF
TRBJ2-1	TRBV5-1	CASSFSYNEQFF
TRBJ2-5	TRBV5-6	CASSSRQGGETQYF
TRBJ2-1	TRBV4-2	CASSARSVSGGAIVNEQFF
TRBJ1-3	TRBV9	CASSVEAVKGNTIYF
TRBJ2-3	TRBV4-3	CASSPSGGALTDTQYF
TRBJ2-7	TRBV9	CASSPQGGEQYF
TRBJ2-3	TRBV7-2	CASSLAGQRHTDTQYF
TRBJ2-2	TRBV5-1	CASRRDGGDTGELFF
TRBJ2-7	TRBV7-2	CASSLAAGTSWVMTYEQYF
TRBJ2-6	TRBV25-1	CASSPGGRTSGANVLTF
TRBJ1-1	TRBV29-1	CSVGGLREGFVAFF
TRBJ2-7	TRBV5-1	CASSVQSSSYEQYF
TRBJ2-1	TRBV7-2	CASSLVQLVGNEQFF
TRBJ1-2	TRBV27	CASSLWSGLGYTF
TRBJ1-5	TRBV6-1	CASSVDRGSDQPQHF
TRBJ2-1	TRBV19	CASSLVGSSYNEQFF
TRBJ2-7	TRBV27	CASSPQGSKNYEQYF
TRBJ2-2	TRBV7-2	CASSLDRVTGELFF
TRBJ2-7	TRBV7-2	CASSLAGGTHYEQYF
TRBJ2-1	TRBV5-6	CASSLNYLGGEQFF
TRBJ1-2	TRBV7-9	CASSLEGNGYTF
TRBJ1-2	TRBV4-2	CASSRSTGNSPYGYTF